The clone carrying this T cell receptor (beta chain) came up once. The target antigen is unknown. The authors reverse transcribed about 0.45 to 1 ug RNA with random hexamers. MiXCR, applied by TCRdb to the immunoSEQ multiplex PCR reads, yields one record per CDR3 protein. This table has fewer than 350,000 distinct CDR3 sequences, about 92% appearing once. The data stem from a study of CD8 T cells in Susac syndrome. Broader study findings: By the study's own acknowledgment, its TCR sequencing and HLA analysis included relatively few individuals.

Germline V gives CDR1 SQVTM, CDR2 ANQGSEA. The CDR3 extends over 13 amino acids. With V trimmed by 6 bases and J by 9 bases, 6 bases remained unmatched. Source material: CD4+ T cells from PBMCs. The chain is built from TRBV29-1 and TRBJ2-1, with 12 bases aligning to TRBD1. The receptor comes from a human donor with multiple sclerosis. CDR3 DNA: TGCAGCGTCCTCGGGACAGGGGGCTTTGAGCAGTTCTTC. Translation gives CSVLGTGGFEQFF.